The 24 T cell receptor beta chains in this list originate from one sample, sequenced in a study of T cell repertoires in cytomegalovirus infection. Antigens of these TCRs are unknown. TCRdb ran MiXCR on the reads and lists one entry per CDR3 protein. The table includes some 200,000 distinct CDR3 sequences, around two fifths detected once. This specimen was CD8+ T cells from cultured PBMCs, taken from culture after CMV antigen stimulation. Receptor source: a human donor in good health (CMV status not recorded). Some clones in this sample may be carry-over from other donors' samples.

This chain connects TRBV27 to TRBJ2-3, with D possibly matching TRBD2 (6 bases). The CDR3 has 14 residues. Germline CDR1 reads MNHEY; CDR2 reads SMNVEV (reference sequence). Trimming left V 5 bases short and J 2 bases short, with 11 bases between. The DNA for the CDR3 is TGTGCCAGCAGTCCCGGGGGTATCACAGATACGCAGTATTTT. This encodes CASSPGGITDTQYF.

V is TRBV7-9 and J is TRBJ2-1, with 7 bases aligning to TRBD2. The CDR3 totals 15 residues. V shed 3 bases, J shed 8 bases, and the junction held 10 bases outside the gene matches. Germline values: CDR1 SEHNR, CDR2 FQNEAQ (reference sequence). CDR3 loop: CASSFTSAISDEQFF. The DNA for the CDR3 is TGTGCCAGCAGCTTTACTAGCGCTATCTCGGATGAGCAGTTCTTC.

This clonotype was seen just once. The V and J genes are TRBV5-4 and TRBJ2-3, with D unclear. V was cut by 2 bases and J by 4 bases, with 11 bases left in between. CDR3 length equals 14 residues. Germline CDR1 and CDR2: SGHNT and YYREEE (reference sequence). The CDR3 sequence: CASSFGVVADTQYF. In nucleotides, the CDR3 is TGTGCCAGCAGCTTTGGGGTAGTGGCAGATACGCAGTATTTT.

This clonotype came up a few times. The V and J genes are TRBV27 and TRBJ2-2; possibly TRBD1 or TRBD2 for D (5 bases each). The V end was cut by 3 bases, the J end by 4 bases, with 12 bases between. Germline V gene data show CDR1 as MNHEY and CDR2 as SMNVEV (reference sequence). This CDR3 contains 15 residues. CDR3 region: CASSFYGAGTGELFF. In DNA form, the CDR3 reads TGTGCCAGCAGTTTTTACGGGGCCGGCACCGGGGAGCTGTTTTTT.

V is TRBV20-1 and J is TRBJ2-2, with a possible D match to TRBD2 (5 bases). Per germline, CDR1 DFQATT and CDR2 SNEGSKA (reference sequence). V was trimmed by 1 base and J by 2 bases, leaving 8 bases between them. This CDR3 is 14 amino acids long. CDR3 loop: CSARVLANTGELFF. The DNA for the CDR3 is TGCAGTGCTAGAGTCCTAGCTAACACCGGGGAGCTGTTTTTT.

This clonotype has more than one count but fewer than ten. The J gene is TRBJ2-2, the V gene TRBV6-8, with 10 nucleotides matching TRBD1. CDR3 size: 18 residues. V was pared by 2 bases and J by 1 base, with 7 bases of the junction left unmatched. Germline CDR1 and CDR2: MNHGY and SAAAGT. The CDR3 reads CASSYAPRTGGNTGELFF. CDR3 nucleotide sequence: TGTGCCAGCAGTTACGCCCCACGGACAGGGGGGAACACCGGGGAGCTGTTTTTT.

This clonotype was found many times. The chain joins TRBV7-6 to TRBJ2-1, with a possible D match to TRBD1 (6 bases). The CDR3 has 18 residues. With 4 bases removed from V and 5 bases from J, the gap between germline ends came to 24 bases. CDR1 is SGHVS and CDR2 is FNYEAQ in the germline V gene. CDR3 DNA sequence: TGTGCCAGCAGCTCATATAGAACCCTAGGGGGAAGAAACAATGAGCAGTTCTTC. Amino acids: CASSSYRTLGGRNNEQFF.

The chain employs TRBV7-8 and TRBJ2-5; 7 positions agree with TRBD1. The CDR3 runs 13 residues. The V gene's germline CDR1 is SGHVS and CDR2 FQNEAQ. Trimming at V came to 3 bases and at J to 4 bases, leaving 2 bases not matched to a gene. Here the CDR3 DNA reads TGTGCCAGCAGCTTCTACAGGGGAGAGACCCAGTACTTC. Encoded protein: CASSFYRGETQYF.

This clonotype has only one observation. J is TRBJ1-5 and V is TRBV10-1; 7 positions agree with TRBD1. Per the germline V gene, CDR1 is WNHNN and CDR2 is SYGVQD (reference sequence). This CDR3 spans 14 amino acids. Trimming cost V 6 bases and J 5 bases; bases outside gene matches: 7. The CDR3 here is CASSSGTADQPQHF. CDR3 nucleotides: TGCGCCAGCAGCTCCGGGACAGCCGATCAGCCCCAGCATTTT.

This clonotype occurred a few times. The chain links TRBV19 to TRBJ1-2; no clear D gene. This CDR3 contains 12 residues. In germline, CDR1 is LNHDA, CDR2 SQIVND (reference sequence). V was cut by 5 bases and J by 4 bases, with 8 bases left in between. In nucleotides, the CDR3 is TGTGCCAGTAGTGGTAGCTTCTATGGCTACACCTTC. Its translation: CASSGSFYGYTF.

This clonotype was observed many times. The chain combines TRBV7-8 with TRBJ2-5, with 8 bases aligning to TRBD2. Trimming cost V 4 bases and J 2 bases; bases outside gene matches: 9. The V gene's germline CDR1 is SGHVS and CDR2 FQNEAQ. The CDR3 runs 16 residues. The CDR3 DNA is TGTGCCAGCAGCTCCCCGGGACTAGAGGGGCAAGAGACCCAGTACTTC. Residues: CASSSPGLEGQETQYF.

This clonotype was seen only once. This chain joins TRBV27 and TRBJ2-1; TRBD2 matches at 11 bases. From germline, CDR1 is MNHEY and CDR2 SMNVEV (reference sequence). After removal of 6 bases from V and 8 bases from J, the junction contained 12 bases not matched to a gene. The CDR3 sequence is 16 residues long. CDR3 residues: CASSPPVAGGPDEQFF. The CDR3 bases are TGTGCCAGCAGCCCCCCGGTAGCGGGAGGGCCCGATGAGCAGTTCTTC.

For the CDR3, the DNA is TGTGCCAGCAGTTCCTCCGGGACAGGATCCTTCTATGGCTACACCTTC. This sequence encodes CASSSSGTGSFYGYTF. This sequence joins TRBV12-3 or TRBV12-4 and TRBJ1-2, with 8 bases aligning to TRBD1. The CDR3 is 16 residues long. V was clipped by 4 bases and J by 4 bases; unmatched bases: 11.

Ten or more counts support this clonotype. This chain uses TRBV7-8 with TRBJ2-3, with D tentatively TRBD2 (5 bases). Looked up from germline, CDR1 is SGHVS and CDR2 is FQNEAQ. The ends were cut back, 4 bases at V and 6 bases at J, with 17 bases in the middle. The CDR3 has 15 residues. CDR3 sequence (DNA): TGTGCCAGCAGCTCAGCGGTCCTTAGTTCGGATACGCAGTATTTT. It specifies CASSSAVLSSDTQYF.

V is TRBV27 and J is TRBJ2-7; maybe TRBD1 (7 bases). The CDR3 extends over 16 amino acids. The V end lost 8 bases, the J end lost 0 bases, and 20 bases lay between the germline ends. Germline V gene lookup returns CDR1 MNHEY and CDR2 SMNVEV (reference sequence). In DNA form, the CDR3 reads TGTGCCAGCTCCCAATCCAGGGGGGCTATCTCCTACGAGCAGTACTTC. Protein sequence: CASSQSRGAISYEQYF.

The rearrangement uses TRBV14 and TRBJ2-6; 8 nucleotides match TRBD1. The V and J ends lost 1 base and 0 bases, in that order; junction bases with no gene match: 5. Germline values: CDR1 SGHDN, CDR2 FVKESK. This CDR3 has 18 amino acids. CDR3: CASSQAGQVSSGANVLTF. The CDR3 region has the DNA TGTGCCAGCAGCCAAGCGGGACAGGTCAGCTCTGGGGCCAACGTCCTGACTTTC.

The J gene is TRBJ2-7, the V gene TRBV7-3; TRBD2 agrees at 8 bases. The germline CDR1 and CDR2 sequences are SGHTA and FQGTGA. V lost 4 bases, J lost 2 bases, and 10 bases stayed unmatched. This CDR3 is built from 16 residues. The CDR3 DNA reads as TGTGCCAGCAGCTCAACCGGGACTAGAAATCCCTACGAGCAGTACTTC. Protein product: CASSSTGTRNPYEQYF.

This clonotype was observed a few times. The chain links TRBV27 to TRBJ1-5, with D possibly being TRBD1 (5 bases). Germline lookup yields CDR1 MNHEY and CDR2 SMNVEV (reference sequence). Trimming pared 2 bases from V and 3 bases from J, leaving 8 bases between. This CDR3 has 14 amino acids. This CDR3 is CASSLLGVNQPQHF. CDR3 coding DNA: TGTGCCAGCAGTTTACTAGGGGTCAATCAGCCCCAGCATTTT.

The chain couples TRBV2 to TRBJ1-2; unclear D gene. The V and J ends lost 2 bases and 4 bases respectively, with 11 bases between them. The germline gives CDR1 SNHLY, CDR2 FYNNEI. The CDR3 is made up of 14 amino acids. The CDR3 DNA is TGTGCCAGCAGTGAACCGTCAGATCTCTATGGCTACACCTTC. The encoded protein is CASSEPSDLYGYTF.

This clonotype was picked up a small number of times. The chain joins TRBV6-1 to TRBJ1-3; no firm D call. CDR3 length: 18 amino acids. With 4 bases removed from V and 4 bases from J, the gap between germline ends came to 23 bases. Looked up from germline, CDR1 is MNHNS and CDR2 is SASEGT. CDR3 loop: CASSGLRGAHPEGNTIYF. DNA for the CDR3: TGTGCCAGCAGTGGCTTACGGGGAGCCCACCCGGAGGGAAACACCATATATTTT.

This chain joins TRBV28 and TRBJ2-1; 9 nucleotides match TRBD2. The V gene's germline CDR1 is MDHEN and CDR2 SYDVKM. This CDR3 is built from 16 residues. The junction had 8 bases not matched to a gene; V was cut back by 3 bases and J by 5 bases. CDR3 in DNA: TGTGCCAGCAGTTTCGGTTTGCGGGAGGGGAACAATGAGCAGTTCTTC. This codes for CASSFGLREGNNEQFF.

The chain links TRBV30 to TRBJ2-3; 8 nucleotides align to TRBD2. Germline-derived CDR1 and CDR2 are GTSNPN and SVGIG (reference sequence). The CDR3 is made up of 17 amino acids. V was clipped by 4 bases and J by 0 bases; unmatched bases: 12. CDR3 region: CAWKPPGLVRSTDTQYF. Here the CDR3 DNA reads TGTGCCTGGAAACCTCCGGGACTAGTGAGAAGCACAGATACGCAGTATTTT.

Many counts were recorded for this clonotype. CDR3 in amino acids: CASSPHPTSGGSTDTQYF. The CDR3 coding sequence is TGTGCCAGCAGCCCACACCCGACTAGCGGGGGATCCACAGATACGCAGTATTTT. J is TRBJ2-3 and V is TRBV7-2, with 12 bases matching TRBD2. The V gene end was trimmed by 5 bases and the J gene end by 2 bases; junction bases not matched to a gene: 11. The CDR3 contains 18 residues. CDR1 is SGHTA, CDR2 FQGNSA, per germline.

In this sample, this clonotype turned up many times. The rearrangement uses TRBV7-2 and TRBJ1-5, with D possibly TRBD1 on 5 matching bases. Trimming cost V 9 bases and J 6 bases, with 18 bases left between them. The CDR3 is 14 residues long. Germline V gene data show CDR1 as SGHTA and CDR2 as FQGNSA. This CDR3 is CASKRGGLGQPQHF. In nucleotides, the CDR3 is TGTGCCAGTAAAAGGGGCGGACTCGGTCAGCCCCAGCATTTT.